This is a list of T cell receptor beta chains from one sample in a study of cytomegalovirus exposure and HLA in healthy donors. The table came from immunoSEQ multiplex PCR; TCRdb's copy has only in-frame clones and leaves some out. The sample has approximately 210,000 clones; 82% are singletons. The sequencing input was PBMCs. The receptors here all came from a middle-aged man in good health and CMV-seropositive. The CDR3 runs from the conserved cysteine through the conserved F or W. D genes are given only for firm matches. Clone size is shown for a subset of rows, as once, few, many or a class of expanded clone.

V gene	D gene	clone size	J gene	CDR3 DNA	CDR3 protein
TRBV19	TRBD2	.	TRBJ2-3	TGTGCCAGTAGCCGAGGGAGGGGAGATACGCAGTATTTT	CASSRGRGDTQYF
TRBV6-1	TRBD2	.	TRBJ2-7	TGTGCCAGCAGCCGGCCTACGGGGGGAAACGAGCAGTACTTC	CASSRPTGGNEQYF
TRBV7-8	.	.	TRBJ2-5	TGTGCCTCCAGGGGGGAAGAGACCCAGTACTTC	CASRGEETQYF
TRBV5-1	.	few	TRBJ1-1	TGCGCCAGCAGCTTGTTGGGCACAAATAGTGAAGCTTTCTTT	CASSLLGTNSEAFF
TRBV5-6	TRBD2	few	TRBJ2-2	TGTGCCAGCAGCTGGGGACTAGCGGAGGCCGGGGAGCTGTTTTTT	CASSWGLAEAGELFF
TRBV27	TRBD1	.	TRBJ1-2	TGTGCCAGCAGTTCGGGGACAGACCGGTTGAGGGGCTACACCTTC	CASSSGTDRLRGYTF
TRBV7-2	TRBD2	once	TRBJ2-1	TGTGCCAGCAGCGCCGCACTAGCGGGCTGGGATGAGCAGTTCTTC	CASSAALAGWDEQFF
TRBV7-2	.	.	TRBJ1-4	TGTGCCAGCAGCACAGCCCCAAATGAAAAACTGTTTTTT	CASSTAPNEKLFF
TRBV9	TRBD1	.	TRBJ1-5	TGTGCCAGCAGCGAGGGACAGCGCAATCAGCCCCAGCATTTT	CASSEGQRNQPQHF
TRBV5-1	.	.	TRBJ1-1	TGCGCCAGCAGCTTGTCGGCTCAACAGGGATGGGAAGGATCAGCTTTCTTT	CASSLSAQQGWEGSAFF
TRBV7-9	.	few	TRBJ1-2	TGTGCCAGCAGCTTTAGTAGCAGCCACTATGGCTACACCTTC	CASSFSSSHYGYTF
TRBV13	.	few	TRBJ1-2	TGTGCCAGCAGCGTGGGGGACACCGGACTGCATGGCTACACCTTC	CASSVGDTGLHGYTF
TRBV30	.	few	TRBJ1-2	TGTGCCTGGGACAGCCACTATGGCTACACCTTC	CAWDSHYGYTF
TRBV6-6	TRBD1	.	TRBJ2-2	TGTGCCAGCAGTCCGCGGGGGACAGGGGTTGCCGGGGAGCTGTTTTTT	CASSPRGTGVAGELFF
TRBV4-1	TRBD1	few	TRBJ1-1	TGCGCCAGCAGCGTACAGGGGGACACTGAAGCTTTCTTT	CASSVQGDTEAFF
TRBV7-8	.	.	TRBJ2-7	TGTGCCAGTGTTTCAGATTCCTACGAGCAGTACTTC	CASVSDSYEQYF
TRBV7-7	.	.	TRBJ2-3	TGTGCTAGCAGCTTGGGGGGGGCTAGCACAGATACGCAGTATTTT	CASSLGGASTDTQYF
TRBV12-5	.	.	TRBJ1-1	TGTGCTAGTGGACAGGACATATATCTACTAAACACTGAAGCTTTCTTT	CASGQDIYLLNTEAFF
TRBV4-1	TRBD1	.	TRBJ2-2	TGCGCCAGTCGATCCCACACAGGGGCTAACACCGGGGAGCTGTTTTTT	CASRSHTGANTGELFF
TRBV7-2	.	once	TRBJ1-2	TGTGCCAGCAGCTTAGATAGACAGTTCTATGGCTACACCTTC	CASSLDRQFYGYTF
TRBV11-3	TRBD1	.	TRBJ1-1	TGTGCCAGCAGCCGGGACAGGTGGACTGAAGCTTTCTTT	CASSRDRWTEAFF
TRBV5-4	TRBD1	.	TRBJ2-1	TGTGCCAGCAGCCCCCCGGGACAGTTGGACAATGAGCAGTTCTTC	CASSPPGQLDNEQFF
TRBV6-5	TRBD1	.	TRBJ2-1	TGTGCCAGCAGGATGGGACAGGGCAATGAGCAGTTCTTC	CASRMGQGNEQFF
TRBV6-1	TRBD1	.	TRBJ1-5	TGTGCCAGCAGTGAATGGGGACAGTTAAATAGCAATCAGCCCCAGCATTTT	CASSEWGQLNSNQPQHF
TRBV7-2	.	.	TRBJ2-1	TGTGCCAGCAGCTTAGTTGGGGTTGGGGCTGAGCAGTTCTTC	CASSLVGVGAEQFF
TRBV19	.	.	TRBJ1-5	TGTGCCAGTCAGTCCAGTTTATATCAGCCCCAGCATTTT	CASQSSLYQPQHF
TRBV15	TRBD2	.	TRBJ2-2	TGTGCCACCAGCGGAAGGATAGCGGGAGTCGTCGGGGAGCTGTTTTTT	CATSGRIAGVVGELFF
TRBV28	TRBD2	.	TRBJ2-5	TGTGCCAGCAGTTTAGGGGTAGCGGGACTTCGCGAGACCCAGTACTTC	CASSLGVAGLRETQYF
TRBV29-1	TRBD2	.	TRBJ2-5	TGCAGCGTAACGGGAGGGCCGGGAGAGACCCAGTACTTC	CSVTGGPGETQYF
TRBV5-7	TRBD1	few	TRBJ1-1	TGTGCCAGCAGCGTAGGGACAGGGTGGCTCGGCACTGAAGCTTTCTTT	CASSVGTGWLGTEAFF
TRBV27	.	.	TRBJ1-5	TGTGCCAGCAGCTTATGGGCAGGGTCCAATCAGCCCCAGCATTTT	CASSLWAGSNQPQHF
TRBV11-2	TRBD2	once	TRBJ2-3	TGTGCCAGCAGCCTAGGGACTAGCGAAGATACGCAGTATTTT	CASSLGTSEDTQYF
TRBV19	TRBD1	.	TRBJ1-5	TGTGCCAGTAGTATTGGGAAACAGGGGCCTTTCAATCAGCCCCAGCATTTT	CASSIGKQGPFNQPQHF
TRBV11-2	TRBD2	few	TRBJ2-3	TGTGCCAGCAGCTTAGGGGGACCAGCGGGAGTTTTGGCAGATACGCAGTATTTT	CASSLGGPAGVLADTQYF
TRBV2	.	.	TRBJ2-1	TGTGCCAGCAGTGTAATGCGGCCCAATGAGCAGTTCTTC	CASSVMRPNEQFF
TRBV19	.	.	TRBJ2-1	TGTGCCAGTAGTAGTGGAGTAGCTTTTGTGAACGAGCAGTTCTTC	CASSSGVAFVNEQFF
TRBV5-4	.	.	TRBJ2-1	TGTGCCAGCAGCTTGGATGGGACACCCGGTGAGCAGTTCTTC	CASSLDGTPGEQFF
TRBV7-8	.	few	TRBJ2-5	TGTGCCAGCAGCATTAGCGGCGGCGAGACCCAGTACTTC	CASSISGGETQYF
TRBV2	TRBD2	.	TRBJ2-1	TGTGCCAGCATGTTGGGCGGGAGTAGCTACAATGAGCAGTTCTTC	CASMLGGSSYNEQFF
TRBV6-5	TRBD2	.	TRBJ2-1	TGTGCCAGCAGTTCTAGCGGCTACTACAATGAGCAGTTCTTC	CASSSSGYYNEQFF